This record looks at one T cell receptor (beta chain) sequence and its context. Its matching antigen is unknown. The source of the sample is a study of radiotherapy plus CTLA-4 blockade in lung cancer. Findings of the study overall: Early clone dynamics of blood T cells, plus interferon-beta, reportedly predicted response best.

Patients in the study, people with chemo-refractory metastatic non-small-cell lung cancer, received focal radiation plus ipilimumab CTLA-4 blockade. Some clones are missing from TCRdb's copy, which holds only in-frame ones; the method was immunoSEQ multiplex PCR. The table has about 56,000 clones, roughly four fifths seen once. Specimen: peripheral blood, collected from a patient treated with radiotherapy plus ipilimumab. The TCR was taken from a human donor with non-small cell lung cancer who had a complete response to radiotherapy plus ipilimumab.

CDR3 in DNA: TGTGCCAGCAGCGGGCAGTTAGTGGACACCGGGGAGCTGTTTTTT. Translation gives CASSGQLVDTGELFF. V gene TRBV11-3 combines with J gene TRBJ2-2; D uncertain. The CDR3 loop spans 15 amino acids. Germline-derived CDR1 and CDR2 are SGHNT and YENEEA. The germline V and J ends were trimmed by 5 bases and 3 bases, with 13 bases remaining between them.